A selection of T cell receptor beta chains follows, all from one sample in a study of human T cells and chemical hapten exposure. MiXCR, run by TCRdb on the RACE reads, gives a single entry per CDR3 protein. The sample has 50,000 to 65,000 distinct CDR3 sequences, roughly 9.9% seen once. The sequencing used whole blood, collected in connection with sensitization to the hapten diphenylcyclopropenone (DPC). The receptors derive from a woman aged 40 to 49 with alopecia areata. Some clones in this sample may be carry-over from other donors' samples. Each CDR3 is given with its conserved first and last residue. The order of the fields is clone size, J gene, V gene, D gene, CDR3 protein, CDR3 DNA. The D gene is left open where the match is weak. Some rows have no size entry. The others give once, few or many, or a class for an expanded clone.

abundance: .
j_gene: TRBJ1-4
v_gene: TRBV14
d_gene: .
CDR3aa: CASSQDVGLKLFF
CDR3nt: TGTGCCAGCAGCCAAGATGTGGGCCTAAAACTGTTTTTT

abundance: many
j_gene: TRBJ2-1
v_gene: TRBV7-9
d_gene: TRBD1
CDR3aa: CASKQGASYNEQFF
CDR3nt: TGTGCCAGCAAACAGGGGGCCTCCTACAATGAGCAGTTCTTC

abundance: many
j_gene: TRBJ2-6
v_gene: TRBV16
d_gene: .
CDR3aa: CASSPGTHGANVLTF
CDR3nt: TGTGCCAGCAGCCCCGGGACTCACGGGGCCAACGTCCTGACTTTC

abundance: few
j_gene: TRBJ1-2
v_gene: TRBV6-5
d_gene: .
CDR3aa: CASSPQGGKDGYTF
CDR3nt: TGTGCCAGCAGTCCGCAGGGAGGCAAGGATGGCTACACCTTC

abundance: many
j_gene: TRBJ2-7
v_gene: TRBV20-1
d_gene: .
CDR3aa: CSAREDNSYEQYF
CDR3nt: TGCAGTGCTAGGGAGGACAACTCCTACGAGCAGTACTTC

abundance: few
j_gene: TRBJ1-6
v_gene: TRBV28
d_gene: .
CDR3aa: CASSPTGGSPLHF
CDR3nt: TGTGCCAGCAGCCCTACCGGTGGTTCACCCCTCCACTTT

abundance: many
j_gene: TRBJ2-7
v_gene: TRBV20-1
d_gene: .
CDR3aa: CSAPGGTGNNEQYF
CDR3nt: TGCAGTGCCCCGGGAGGGACAGGGAACAACGAGCAGTACTTC

abundance: many
j_gene: TRBJ2-3
v_gene: TRBV20-1
d_gene: .
CDR3aa: CSARDEEVVAGLTDTQYF
CDR3nt: TGCAGTGCTAGAGATGAGGAAGTGGTCGCAGGGTTAACAGATACGCAGTATTTT

abundance: few
j_gene: TRBJ2-5
v_gene: TRBV7-3
d_gene: TRBD1
CDR3aa: CASSRQGRKETQYF
CDR3nt: TGTGCCAGCAGCAGACAGGGTCGGAAAGAGACCCAGTACTTC

abundance: .
j_gene: TRBJ2-3
v_gene: TRBV9
d_gene: TRBD1
CDR3aa: CASSPGGLVDTQYF
CDR3nt: TGTGCCAGCAGCCCAGGGGGCCTGGTCGATACGCAGTATTTT

abundance: .
j_gene: TRBJ2-1
v_gene: TRBV4-1
d_gene: TRBD2
CDR3aa: CASSLFTGGALNEQFF
CDR3nt: TGCGCCAGCAGCCTGTTCACCGGGGGGGCCTTAAATGAGCAGTTCTTC

abundance: .
j_gene: TRBJ2-2
v_gene: TRBV29-1
d_gene: TRBD1
CDR3aa: CSGTGGRDTGELFF
CDR3nt: TGCAGCGGCACAGGGGGTCGAGACACCGGGGAGCTGTTTTTT

abundance: .
j_gene: TRBJ2-7
v_gene: TRBV10-3
d_gene: .
CDR3aa: CAIQAGEESSLEQYF
CDR3nt: TGTGCCATTCAAGCGGGCGAGGAATCCTCCCTCGAGCAGTACTTC

abundance: .
j_gene: TRBJ2-1
v_gene: TRBV2
d_gene: .
CDR3aa: CASIGDHNEQFF
CDR3nt: TGTGCCAGCATAGGGGACCACAATGAGCAGTTCTTC

abundance: .
j_gene: TRBJ2-3
v_gene: TRBV7-2
d_gene: .
CDR3aa: CASSFSRAEQYF
CDR3nt: TGTGCCAGCAGCTTTTCCCGGGCGGAGCAGTATTTT

abundance: .
j_gene: TRBJ1-4
v_gene: TRBV4-3
d_gene: .
CDR3aa: CASSQDYAARAHEKLFF
CDR3nt: TGCGCCAGCAGCCAAGATTATGCAGCTCGGGCCCATGAAAAACTGTTTTTT

abundance: .
j_gene: TRBJ1-2
v_gene: TRBV28
d_gene: .
CDR3aa: CASSSSPGLYGYTF
CDR3nt: TGTGCCAGCAGTTCCTCACCCGGGCTCTATGGCTACACCTTC

abundance: few
j_gene: TRBJ1-1
v_gene: TRBV7-3
d_gene: .
CDR3aa: CASSSTGSAAEAFF
CDR3nt: TGTGCCAGCAGCTCAACAGGGTCGGCCGCTGAAGCTTTCTTT

abundance: few
j_gene: TRBJ2-7
v_gene: TRBV5-4
d_gene: TRBD2
CDR3aa: CASSAGTREFYEQYF
CDR3nt: TGTGCCAGCAGTGCCGGGACTAGGGAGTTCTACGAGCAGTACTTC

abundance: few
j_gene: TRBJ2-7
v_gene: TRBV5-1
d_gene: TRBD1
CDR3aa: CASRPIQGQLAYEQYF
CDR3nt: TGCGCCAGCAGACCGATTCAGGGACAGTTGGCCTACGAGCAGTACTTC

abundance: many
j_gene: TRBJ1-1
v_gene: TRBV7-9
d_gene: .
CDR3aa: CASSPEGLNTEAFF
CDR3nt: TGTGCCAGCAGCCCGGAGGGCCTTAACACTGAAGCTTTCTTT

abundance: .
j_gene: TRBJ2-4
v_gene: TRBV2
d_gene: .
CDR3aa: CASSARQEAPQYF
CDR3nt: TGTGCCAGCAGTGCTCGACAGGAAGCGCCTCAGTACTTC

abundance: many
j_gene: TRBJ2-3
v_gene: TRBV7-6
d_gene: .
CDR3aa: CASSAPAGGTDTQYF
CDR3nt: TGTGCCAGCAGCGCCCCTGCCGGGGGCACAGATACGCAGTATTTT

abundance: many
j_gene: TRBJ2-3
v_gene: TRBV28
d_gene: TRBD1
CDR3aa: CASSLGTASTDTQYF
CDR3nt: TGTGCCAGCAGTTTGGGGACAGCTAGCACAGATACGCAGTATTTT

abundance: few
j_gene: TRBJ1-3
v_gene: TRBV9
d_gene: .
CDR3aa: CASSVDQKNTIYF
CDR3nt: TGTGCCAGCAGCGTAGACCAGAAAAACACCATATATTTT

abundance: .
j_gene: TRBJ2-1
v_gene: TRBV6-2/TRBV6-3
d_gene: TRBD2
CDR3aa: CASSYSPSGGGVNEQFF
CDR3nt: TGTGCCAGCAGTTACTCCCCCTCGGGCGGGGGGGTGAATGAGCAGTTCTTC

abundance: .
j_gene: TRBJ2-3
v_gene: TRBV20-1
d_gene: TRBD2
CDR3aa: CSATSWRGAGDTQYF
CDR3nt: TGCAGTGCTACCTCCTGGCGGGGGGCCGGAGATACGCAGTATTTT

abundance: many
j_gene: TRBJ1-3
v_gene: TRBV5-1
d_gene: .
CDR3aa: CASRLADGNTIYF
CDR3nt: TGCGCCAGCAGGCTCGCTGATGGAAACACCATATATTTT

abundance: many
j_gene: TRBJ1-5
v_gene: TRBV10-3
d_gene: TRBD1
CDR3aa: CAISDTTGGNQPQHF
CDR3nt: TGTGCCATCAGTGATACGACAGGGGGCAATCAGCCCCAGCATTTT

abundance: many
j_gene: TRBJ2-1
v_gene: TRBV12-3/TRBV12-4
d_gene: .
CDR3aa: CASTAGQNNEQFF
CDR3nt: TGTGCCAGTACGGCGGGACAGAACAATGAGCAGTTCTTC

abundance: few
j_gene: TRBJ2-5
v_gene: TRBV5-4
d_gene: TRBD1
CDR3aa: CASSPTQGAQETQYF
CDR3nt: TGTGCCAGCAGCCCCACACAGGGGGCTCAAGAGACCCAGTACTTC

abundance: .
j_gene: TRBJ1-6
v_gene: TRBV20-1
d_gene: .
CDR3aa: CSARLQDTYNSPLHF
CDR3nt: TGCAGTGCTAGACTCCAGGACACCTATAATTCACCCCTCCACTTT

abundance: .
j_gene: TRBJ1-1
v_gene: TRBV2
d_gene: .
CDR3aa: CASSLDRRGKNEAFF
CDR3nt: TGTGCCAGCAGCCTGGACCGAAGGGGGAAGAATGAAGCTTTCTTT

abundance: few
j_gene: TRBJ1-2
v_gene: TRBV29-1
d_gene: TRBD1
CDR3aa: CSAGDRGKVSGYTF
CDR3nt: TGCAGCGCCGGGGACAGGGGGAAAGTCTCTGGCTACACCTTC

abundance: many
j_gene: TRBJ2-3
v_gene: TRBV6-4
d_gene: .
CDR3aa: CASSDQAGGTDTQYF
CDR3nt: TGTGCCAGCAGTGACCAGGCAGGAGGCACAGATACGCAGTATTTT

abundance: few
j_gene: TRBJ1-2
v_gene: TRBV2
d_gene: TRBD1
CDR3aa: CVSSGQGNYGYTF
CDR3nt: TGTGTCAGCAGCGGACAGGGGAACTATGGCTACACCTTC

abundance: many
j_gene: TRBJ2-2
v_gene: TRBV11-2
d_gene: .
CDR3aa: CASSLTNTGELFF
CDR3nt: TGTGCCAGCAGCTTAACGAACACCGGGGAGCTGTTTTTT

abundance: .
j_gene: TRBJ2-1
v_gene: TRBV7-9
d_gene: .
CDR3aa: CASSLAGRGDNEQFF
CDR3nt: TGTGCCAGCAGCTTAGCCGGCAGGGGGGACAATGAGCAGTTCTTC

abundance: many
j_gene: TRBJ1-1
v_gene: TRBV21-1
d_gene: .
CDR3aa: CASSKDCRVNTEAFF
CDR3nt: TGTGCCAGCAGCAAGGATTGCAGGGTGAACACTGAAGCTTTCTTT

abundance: many
j_gene: TRBJ2-5
v_gene: TRBV2
d_gene: .
CDR3aa: CASSEARGPKTQYF
CDR3nt: TGTGCCAGCAGTGAAGCACGAGGTCCCAAGACCCAGTACTTC

abundance: many
j_gene: TRBJ1-6
v_gene: TRBV5-4
d_gene: .
CDR3aa: CASSLGDINSPLHF
CDR3nt: TGTGCCAGCAGCTTGGGGGACATTAATTCACCCCTCCACTTT

abundance: few
j_gene: TRBJ1-1
v_gene: TRBV5-4
d_gene: .
CDR3aa: CASSLDTGWAEAFF
CDR3nt: TGTGCCAGCAGCTTGGATACAGGGTGGGCTGAAGCTTTCTTT

abundance: many
j_gene: TRBJ2-7
v_gene: TRBV29-1
d_gene: TRBD1
CDR3aa: CSVPGTGNEQYF
CDR3nt: TGCAGCGTTCCCGGGACAGGGAATGAGCAGTACTTC

abundance: many
j_gene: TRBJ2-1
v_gene: TRBV4-2
d_gene: .
CDR3aa: CASSQDRSSYNEQFF
CDR3nt: TGTGCCAGCAGCCAAGATCGGAGCTCCTACAATGAGCAGTTCTTC

abundance: .
j_gene: TRBJ1-1
v_gene: TRBV6-2/TRBV6-3
d_gene: .
CDR3aa: CASSYGPKGTEAFF
CDR3nt: TGTGCCAGCAGTTACGGGCCCAAAGGGACTGAAGCTTTCTTT

abundance: .
j_gene: TRBJ1-1
v_gene: TRBV7-6
d_gene: TRBD1
CDR3aa: CASSLVFPGQGGTEAFF
CDR3nt: TGTGCCAGCAGCTTAGTTTTCCCGGGACAGGGGGGCACTGAAGCTTTCTTT

abundance: .
j_gene: TRBJ1-4
v_gene: TRBV6-1
d_gene: .
CDR3aa: CASSASPTATNEKLFF
CDR3nt: TGTGCCAGCAGTGCGTCCCCCACAGCAACTAATGAAAAACTGTTTTTT

abundance: many
j_gene: TRBJ1-1
v_gene: TRBV28
d_gene: TRBD1
CDR3aa: CASSPPPGTGETEAFF
CDR3nt: TGTGCCAGCAGTCCCCCTCCCGGGACAGGGGAAACTGAAGCTTTCTTT

abundance: many
j_gene: TRBJ2-3
v_gene: TRBV18
d_gene: TRBD2
CDR3aa: CASSPGSGYTDTQYF
CDR3nt: TGTGCCAGCTCACCCGGTAGCGGGTACACAGATACGCAGTATTTT

abundance: .
j_gene: TRBJ1-5
v_gene: TRBV5-1
d_gene: .
CDR3aa: CASREDIREGQPQHF
CDR3nt: TGCGCCAGCAGGGAAGACATCCGAGAGGGTCAGCCCCAGCATTTT

abundance: many
j_gene: TRBJ1-6
v_gene: TRBV6-1
d_gene: .
CDR3aa: CASSENRDSPLHF
CDR3nt: TGTGCCAGCAGTGAAAACAGGGATTCACCCCTCCACTTT

abundance: few
j_gene: TRBJ1-1
v_gene: TRBV20-1
d_gene: TRBD1
CDR3aa: CSAEPGQKEAFF
CDR3nt: TGCAGTGCCGAGCCGGGACAGAAGGAAGCTTTCTTT

abundance: many
j_gene: TRBJ2-7
v_gene: TRBV2
d_gene: TRBD2
CDR3aa: CASTGTSGSYEQYF
CDR3nt: TGTGCCAGCACCGGGACTAGCGGAAGCTACGAGCAGTACTTC

abundance: .
j_gene: TRBJ2-3
v_gene: TRBV9
d_gene: .
CDR3aa: CASSVPGPASDTQYF
CDR3nt: TGTGCCAGCAGCGTTCCGGGCCCTGCATCAGATACGCAGTATTTT

abundance: few
j_gene: TRBJ1-5
v_gene: TRBV28
d_gene: .
CDR3aa: CASSSANQPQHF
CDR3nt: TGTGCCAGCAGTTCCGCAAATCAGCCCCAGCATTTT

abundance: .
j_gene: TRBJ2-3
v_gene: TRBV7-2
d_gene: .
CDR3aa: CASSLNRDTKYF
CDR3nt: TGTGCCAGCAGCTTAAACCGGGACACAAAGTATTTT

abundance: many
j_gene: TRBJ1-3
v_gene: TRBV7-8
d_gene: .
CDR3aa: CASSLDRAFSSGNTIYF
CDR3nt: TGTGCCAGCAGCTTAGACAGGGCCTTCAGCTCTGGAAACACCATATATTTT

abundance: many
j_gene: TRBJ1-2
v_gene: TRBV10-3
d_gene: .
CDR3aa: CAISDAGYGYTF
CDR3nt: TGTGCCATCAGTGATGCAGGGTATGGCTACACCTTC

abundance: many
j_gene: TRBJ2-7
v_gene: TRBV7-9
d_gene: TRBD1
CDR3aa: CASRPGQSYEQYF
CDR3nt: TGTGCCAGCAGACCGGGACAGTCCTACGAGCAGTACTTC

abundance: few
j_gene: TRBJ2-5
v_gene: TRBV7-2
d_gene: TRBD2
CDR3aa: CASSQALAGKTQYF
CDR3nt: TGTGCCAGCAGCCAAGCCCTAGCGGGGAAGACCCAGTACTTC